The 10 T cell receptor beta chains given below trace back to one sample, sequenced in a study of blood T cell repertoires in COVID-19. The data were produced by immunoSEQ multiplex PCR, yet TCRdb's version contains in-frame clones alone and is incomplete. The sample contains around 300,000 clones, nearly 90% of which appear only once. The material sequenced was peripheral blood. The receptors derive from a woman in her forties with COVID-19, enrolled during active disease.

The genes are TRBV5-1 and TRBJ1-2, with 8 positions matching TRBD1. This CDR3 region has 13 residues. From germline, CDR1 is SGHRS and CDR2 YFSETQ. Unmatched junction bases numbered 7, after V lost 4 bases and J lost 8 bases. CDR3: CASSADRVSGYTF. Here the CDR3 DNA reads TGCGCCAGCAGCGCGGACAGGGTGAGCGGCTACACCTTC. Filled out from reference TRBV5-1 and TRBJ1-2, the complete variable domain reads KAGVTQTPRYLIKTRGQQVTLSCSPISGHRSVSWYQQTPGQGLQFLFEYFSETQRNKGNFPGRFSGRQFSNSRSEMNVSTLELGDSALYLCASSADRVSGYTFGSGTRLTVV.

The gene calls are TRBV7-2 and TRBJ1-2, with TRBD1 matching over 7 bases. V shed 1 base and J 6 bases; nucleotides not matched to a gene: 8. CDR1 and CDR2 (germline): SGHTA, FQGNSA. This CDR3 has 15 residues. The chain's CDR3 is CASSLGTGQGNGYTF. DNA of the CDR3: TGTGCCAGCAGCTTAGGGACAGGCCAGGGGAATGGCTACACCTTC.

This clone occurred once. V and J are TRBV3-1 (or the pseudogene TRBV3-2) and TRBJ2-2, with a weak D call TRBD1 (5 bases). V was shortened by 6 bases and J by 6 bases, with 14 bases between the two germline ends. The CDR3 is made up of 14 amino acids. CDR1 and CDR2 (germline): LGHDT, YNNKEL (reference sequence). CDR3 in DNA: TGTGCCAGCAGACCGACGACAGTCGCCGGGGAGCTGTTTTTT. As protein: CASRPTTVAGELFF.

The rearrangement uses TRBV7-9 and TRBJ2-7, with D perhaps matching TRBD2 (5 bases). CDR3 size: 13 residues. Trimming removed 1 base at V and 3 bases at J, with 7 bases between. The V gene's germline CDR1 is SEHNR and CDR2 FQNEAQ (reference sequence). CDR3 DNA: TGTGCCAGCAGCTTAGGTGAGGGCTACGAGCAGTACTTC. It yields the protein CASSLGEGYEQYF.

This chain connects TRBV28 to TRBJ2-3; 7 bases are shared with TRBD2. Trimming cost V 4 bases and J 2 bases; bases outside gene matches: 6. CDR1 and CDR2 from the germline V gene are MDHEN and SYDVKM. This CDR3 contains 15 residues. CDR3: CASSWTGTNTDTQYF. CDR3 in DNA: TGTGCCAGCAGTTGGACCGGGACTAACACAGATACGCAGTATTTT.

This clone occurred a few times. The V call is TRBV28, the J call TRBJ1-2; 7 bases agree with TRBD1. Trimming cost V 5 bases and J 8 bases; bases outside gene matches: 8. The CDR3 is made up of 13 amino acids. CDR1 and CDR2 (germline): MDHEN, SYDVKM. For the CDR3, the DNA is TGTGCCAGCAGTCCCGGGACAGTTATGGGCTACACCTTC. Translating it yields CASSPGTVMGYTF.

This sequence joins TRBV5-8 and TRBJ1-2, with D tentatively TRBD1 (5 bases). The CDR3 extends over 14 amino acids. Germline CDR1 SGHTS, CDR2 YDEGEE. Deletions cut 5 bases from V and 7 bases from J, with 18 bases between. The CDR3 loop reads CASSWRGAKGGYTF. In DNA form, the CDR3 reads TGTGCCAGCAGTTGGCGGGGCGCTAAGGGTGGCTACACCTTC. Full variable domain (missing parts from reference TRBV5-8 and TRBJ1-2): EAGVTQSPTHLIKTRGQQATLRCSPISGHTSVYWYQQALGLGLQFLLWYDEGEERNRGNFPPRFSGRQFPNYSSELNVNALELEDSALYLCASSWRGAKGGYTFGSGTRLTVV.

This clone has more than one count but fewer than ten. The chain combines TRBV18 with TRBJ2-1; 14 bases fit TRBD2. From germline, CDR1 is KGHSH and CDR2 LQKENI. Trimming at V came to 6 bases and at J to 3 bases, leaving 10 bases not matched to a gene. The CDR3 runs to 18 residues. The CDR3 region is CASSGTSGRGGGYNEQFF. In DNA, the CDR3 is TGTGCCAGCTCCGGGACTAGCGGGAGAGGAGGTGGCTACAATGAGCAGTTCTTC.

This chain uses TRBV28 with TRBJ1-3; unclear D gene. CDR1 MDHEN and CDR2 SYDVKM come from the germline V gene. CDR3 length: 16 residues. Trimming pared 6 bases from V and 1 base from J, leaving 16 bases between. The CDR3 protein is CASSHSGGYSGNTIYF. CDR3 coding DNA: TGTGCCAGCAGCCACTCCGGAGGGTATTCTGGAAACACCATATATTTT. The full variable domain, its missing parts supplied by reference TRBV28 and TRBJ1-3, is DVKVTQSSRYLVKRTGEKVFLECVQDMDHENMFWYRQDPGLGLRLIYFSYDVKMKEKGDIPEGYSVSREKKERFSLILESASTNQTSMYLCASSHSGGYSGNTIYFGEGSWLTVV.

This clone has only one observation. This chain uses TRBV7-2 with TRBJ1-5, with D possibly TRBD1 on 5 matching bases. Trimming pared 5 bases from V and 0 bases from J, leaving 11 bases between. The CDR3 consists of 15 residues. CDR1 SGHTA and CDR2 FQGNSA come from the germline V gene. The CDR3 protein is CASSPRGNSNQPQHF. The CDR3 bases are TGTGCCAGCAGCCCCCGGGGGAATAGCAATCAGCCCCAGCATTTT.